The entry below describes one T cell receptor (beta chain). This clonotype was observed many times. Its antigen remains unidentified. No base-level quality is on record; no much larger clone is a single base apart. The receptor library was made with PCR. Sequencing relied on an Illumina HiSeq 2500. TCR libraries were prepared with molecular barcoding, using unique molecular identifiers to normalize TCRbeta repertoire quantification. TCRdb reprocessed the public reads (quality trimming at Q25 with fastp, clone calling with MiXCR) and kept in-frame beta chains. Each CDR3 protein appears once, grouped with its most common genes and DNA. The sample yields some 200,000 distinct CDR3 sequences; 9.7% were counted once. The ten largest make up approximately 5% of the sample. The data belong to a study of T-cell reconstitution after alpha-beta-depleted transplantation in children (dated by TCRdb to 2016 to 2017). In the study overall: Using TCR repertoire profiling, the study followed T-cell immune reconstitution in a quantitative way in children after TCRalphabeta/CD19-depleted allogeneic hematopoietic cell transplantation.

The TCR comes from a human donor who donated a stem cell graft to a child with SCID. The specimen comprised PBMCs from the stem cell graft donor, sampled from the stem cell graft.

Here is the DNA: TGCAGTGCTGGAACGGGGCCGGGGAATGAGCAGTTCTTC. This encodes CSAGTGPGNEQFF. The chain is encoded by TRBV20-1 joined to TRBJ2-1; the D element might be TRBD1 or TRBD2, as each aligns at 5 bases. The germline V gene (reference sequence) yields DFQATT for CDR1 and SNEGSKA for CDR2. V is shortened by 5 bases, J by 7 bases, and the region joining them spans 15 bases. The CDR3 runs 13 residues from the cysteine to the phenylalanine. CDR3 DNA only is kept here, 39 bases in frame from base 1.